This TCR beta chain was sequenced during a study of T cell repertoires in cytomegalovirus infection. For the study at large: Signatures in public TCR beta sequences pointed to both CMV infection and matching HLA type.

V was cut by 5 bases and J by 1 base, with 27 bases left in between. The CDR3 is 20 residues long. TCRdb independently ran MiXCR on the reads; one entry per CDR3 protein. The sample includes 300,000 to 400,000 distinct CDR3 sequences, around a tenth of them seen just once. The study's findings and limits: Cumulative public TCR beta family frequency identified CMV carriers with the relevant HLA. The ex vivo response showed dominance by HLA-C-restricted CMV-specific TCR beta clonotypes.

This clonotype has a handful of counts. Antigen unknown. The chain has TRBV12-3 or TRBV12-4 and TRBJ2-4; possible D gene TRBD2, 6 bases. The sequence derives from a human donor in good health (CMV status not recorded). Some clones in this sample may be carry-over from other donors' samples. Sequences were obtained from PBMCs. CDR3 residues: CASSRRAASPGGLAKNIQYF. The CDR3 nucleotides read TGTGCCAGCAGTCGACGAGCGGCCTCCCCCGGGGGTCTTGCCAAAAACATTCAGTACTTC.